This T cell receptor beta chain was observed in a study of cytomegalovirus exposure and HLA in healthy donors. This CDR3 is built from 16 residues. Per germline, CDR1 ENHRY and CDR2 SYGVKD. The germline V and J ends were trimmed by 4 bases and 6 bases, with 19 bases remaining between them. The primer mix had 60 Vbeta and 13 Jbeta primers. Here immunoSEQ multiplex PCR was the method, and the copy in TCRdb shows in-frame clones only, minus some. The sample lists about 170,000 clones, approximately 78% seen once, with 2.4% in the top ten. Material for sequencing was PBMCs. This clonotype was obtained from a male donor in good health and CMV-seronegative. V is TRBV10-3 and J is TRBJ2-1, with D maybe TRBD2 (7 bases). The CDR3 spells CAISGVGGGRGNEQFF. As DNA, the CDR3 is TGTGCCATCAGTGGCGTGGGGGGGGGCCGGGGCAATGAGCAGTTCTTC.